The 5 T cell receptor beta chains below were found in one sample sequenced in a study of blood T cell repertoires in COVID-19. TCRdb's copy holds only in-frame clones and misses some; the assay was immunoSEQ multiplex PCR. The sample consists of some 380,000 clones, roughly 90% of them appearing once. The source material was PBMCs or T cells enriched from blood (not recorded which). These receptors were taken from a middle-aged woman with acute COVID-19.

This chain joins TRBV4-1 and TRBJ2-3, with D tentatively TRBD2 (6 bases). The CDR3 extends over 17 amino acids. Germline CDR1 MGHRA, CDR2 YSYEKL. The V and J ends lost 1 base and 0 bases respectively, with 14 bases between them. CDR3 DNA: TGCGCCAGCAGCCAAGTTGGGGGACTGTTGAGCACAGATACGCAGTATTTT. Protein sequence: CASSQVGGLLSTDTQYF.

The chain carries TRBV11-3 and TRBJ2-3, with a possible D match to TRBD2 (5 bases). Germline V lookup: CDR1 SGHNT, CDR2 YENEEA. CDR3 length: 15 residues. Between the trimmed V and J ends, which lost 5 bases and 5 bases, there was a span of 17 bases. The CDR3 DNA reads TGTGCCAGCAGCCCAGGCAGGCTAGCTAAAGATACGCAGTATTTT. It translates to CASSPGRLAKDTQYF.

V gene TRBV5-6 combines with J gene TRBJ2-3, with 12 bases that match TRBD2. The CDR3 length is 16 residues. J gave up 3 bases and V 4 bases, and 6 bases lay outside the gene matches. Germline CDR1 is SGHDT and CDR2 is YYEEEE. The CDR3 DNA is TGTGCCAGCAGCCCGACCCTAGCGGGGGGGACAGATACGCAGTATTTT. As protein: CASSPTLAGGTDTQYF. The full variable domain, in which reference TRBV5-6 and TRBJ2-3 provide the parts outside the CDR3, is DAGVTQSPTHLIKTRGQQVTLRCSPKSGHDTVSWYQQALGQGPQFIFQYYEEEERQRGNFPDRFSGHQFPNYSSELNVNALLLGDSALYLCASSPTLAGGTDTQYFGPGTRLTVL.

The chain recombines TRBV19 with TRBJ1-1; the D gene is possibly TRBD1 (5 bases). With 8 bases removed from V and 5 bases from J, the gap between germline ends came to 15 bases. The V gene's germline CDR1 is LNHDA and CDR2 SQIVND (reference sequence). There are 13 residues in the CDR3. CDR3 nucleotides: TGTGCCAGTCGGGGCCAAGGACTAACTGAAGCTTTCTTT. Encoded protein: CASRGQGLTEAFF.

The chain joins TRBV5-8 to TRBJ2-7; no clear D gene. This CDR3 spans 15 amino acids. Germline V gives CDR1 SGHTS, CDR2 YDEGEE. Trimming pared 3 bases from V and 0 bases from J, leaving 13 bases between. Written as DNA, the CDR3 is TGTGCCAGCAGCTCCTACAGAATGGCCTCCTACGAGCAGTACTTC. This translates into CASSSYRMASYEQYF.